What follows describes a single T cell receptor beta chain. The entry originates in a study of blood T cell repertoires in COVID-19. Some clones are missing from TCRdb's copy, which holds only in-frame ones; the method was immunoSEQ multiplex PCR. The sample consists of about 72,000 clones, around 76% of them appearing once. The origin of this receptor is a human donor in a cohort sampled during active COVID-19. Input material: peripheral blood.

CDR3 nucleotides: TGTGCCAGCAGTTACTTGATGAGAGGGCAGCCCCAGCATTTT. It specifies CASSYLMRGQPQHF. This chain connects TRBV6-6 to TRBJ1-5; D is unclear. The CDR3 spans 14 residues. Germline CDR1 reads MNHNY; CDR2 reads SVGAGI (reference sequence). Trimming took 1 base from V and 7 from J, leaving 11 bases between them.